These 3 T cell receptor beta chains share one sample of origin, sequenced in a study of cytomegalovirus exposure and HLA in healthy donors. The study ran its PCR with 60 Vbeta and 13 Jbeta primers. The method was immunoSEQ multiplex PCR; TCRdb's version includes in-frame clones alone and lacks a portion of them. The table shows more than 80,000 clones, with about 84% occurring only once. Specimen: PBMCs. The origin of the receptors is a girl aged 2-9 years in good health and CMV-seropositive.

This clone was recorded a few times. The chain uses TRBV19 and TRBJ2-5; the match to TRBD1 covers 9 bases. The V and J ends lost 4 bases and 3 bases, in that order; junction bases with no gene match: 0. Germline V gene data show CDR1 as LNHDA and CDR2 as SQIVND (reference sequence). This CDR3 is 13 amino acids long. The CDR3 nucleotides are TGTGCCAGTAGTAGGACAGGGGAAGAGACCCAGTACTTC. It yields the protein CASSRTGEETQYF. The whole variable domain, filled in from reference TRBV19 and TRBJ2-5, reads DGGITQSPKYLFRKEGQNVTLSCEQNLNHDAMYWYRQDPGQGLRLIYYSQIVNDFQKGDIAEGYSVSREKKESFPLTVTSAQKNPTAFYLCASSRTGEETQYFGPGTRLLVL.

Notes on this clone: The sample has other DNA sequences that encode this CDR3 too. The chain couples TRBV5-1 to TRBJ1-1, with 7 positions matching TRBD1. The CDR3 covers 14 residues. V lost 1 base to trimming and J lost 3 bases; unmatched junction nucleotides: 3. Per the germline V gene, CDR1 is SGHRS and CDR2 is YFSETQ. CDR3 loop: CASSLSGGDTEAFF. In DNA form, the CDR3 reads TGCGCCAGCAGCTTGTCAGGGGGAGACACTGAAGCTTTCTTT. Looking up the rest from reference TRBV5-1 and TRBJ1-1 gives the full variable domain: KAGVTQTPRYLIKTRGQQVTLSCSPISGHRSVSWYQQTPGQGLQFLFEYFSETQRNKGNFPGRFSGRQFSNSRSEMNVSTLELGDSALYLCASSLSGGDTEAFFGQGTRLTVV.

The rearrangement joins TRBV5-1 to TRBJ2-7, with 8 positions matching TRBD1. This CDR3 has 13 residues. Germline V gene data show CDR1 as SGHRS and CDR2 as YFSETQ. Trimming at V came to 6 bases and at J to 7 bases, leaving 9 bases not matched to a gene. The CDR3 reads CASTMTGVREQYF. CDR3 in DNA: TGCGCCAGCACAATGACAGGGGTGAGGGAGCAGTACTTC.